This T cell receptor (beta chain) was profiled in a study of OX40 agonist ivuxolimab in advanced cancers. For the study at large: Ivuxolimab is an agonistic anti-OX40 (CD134) antibody, and patients were treated with it. Among those treated, three patients had partial responses, one with hepatocellular carcinoma and two with cutaneous melanoma.

With regard to this clone: What it binds is unknown.

The method was immunoSEQ multiplex PCR; TCRdb's version includes in-frame clones alone and lacks a portion of them. Of roughly 67,000 clones listed, around nine tenths are singletons. Whole-study findings and limits: CD4+ and CD8+ blood T cells expanded clonally by week 6 at 0.1 to 3.0 mg/kg.

V shed 1 base and J shed 3 bases, with 7 bases lying between them. The CDR3 has 14 residues. Germline CDR1 is SGHKS and CDR2 is YYEKEE (reference sequence). The chain couples TRBV5-5 to TRBJ2-2, with no clear D. The sequence was obtained from an adult with an advanced solid tumor such as melanoma, head and neck, liver or kidney cancer. The source material was CD4+ or CD8+ T cells sorted from blood, sampled in a trial of the OX40 agonist ivuxolimab. The CDR3 DNA follows: TGTGCCAGCAGCTTGTGGGGATACACCGGGGAGCTGTTTTTT. Protein: CASSLWGYTGELFF.